This record concerns one T cell receptor (beta chain) sequence. Original processing notes: Amplified reference gene primers provided the basis for estimating nucleated cell counts. Some clones are missing from TCRdb's copy, which holds only in-frame ones; the method was immunoSEQ multiplex PCR. From that table come the V and J calls and clone size; the DNA was used to work out D and trimming. The sample records around 140,000 clones, 70% to 90% being singletons. The germline V gene has CDR1 LNHDA and CDR2 SQIVND (reference sequence). This CDR3 comprises 17 residues. V lost 7 bases and J lost 0, with 19 bases in between. This entry comes from a study of blood T cell repertoires in COVID-19. About the study: Italy, Spain and the United States were the sources of the convalescent and acute COVID-19 samples. Nucleic acid was either cDNA or gDNA, and it came from T cells, B-cell-depleted T cells, or PBMCs.

Source material: peripheral blood. This sequence joins TRBV19 and TRBJ1-3; D unclear. This clonotype originated in a woman in her fifties or sixties with acute or convalescent COVID-19. The CDR3 here is CASKQLSGSLSGNTIYF. The CDR3 region has the DNA TGTGCCAGTAAACAACTCTCGGGATCCCTCTCTGGAAACACCATATATTTT.